This paragraph reports one T cell receptor (beta chain). What it recognizes is unknown. This record comes from a study of siplizumab effects on memory and regulatory T cells. Study results and caveats: It seemed that naive T cells were more diverse than memory cells and were major contributors to the alloresponse. With siplizumab, mappable alloreactive CD4+ clones averaged around 65% Treg-derived, versus 25% to 30% in controls. A naive or memory phenotype could not be assigned to roughly 75-96% of the proliferating CD4+ or CD8+ clones. The authors did not confirm suppressive function in proliferating Tregs from siplizumab cultures.

Germline CDR1 reads MNHEY; CDR2 reads SMNVEV (reference sequence). There are 13 residues in the CDR3. The V gene lost 3 bases and the J gene lost 1 base, with 6 bases spanning the gap. Sequencing used immunoSEQ multiplex PCR; TCRdb keeps in-frame clones, though not all of them. This sample has approximately 100,000 clones, with 93% found just once. The receptor was isolated from a human donor in good health. The specimen was non-Treg CD4+ T cells sorted from blood. The V call is TRBV27, the J call TRBJ1-1, with D hard to call. For the CDR3, the DNA is TGTGCCAGCAGTTTTTCACCGAACACTGAAGCTTTCTTT. Translated, it gives CASSFSPNTEAFF.